These 10 T cell receptor beta chains came from one sample sequenced in a study of blood T cell repertoires in COVID-19. Generated by immunoSEQ multiplex PCR, the TCRdb table keeps only in-frame clones and is missing some. The sample contains around 85,000 clones, nearly 90% of which appear only once. Sequencing was performed on peripheral blood. The receptors were sampled from a woman older than 75 with active or convalescent COVID-19.

This clone turned up a few times. The rearrangement links TRBV29-1 to TRBJ1-4; possibly TRBD1 for D (6 bases). This CDR3 region has 15 residues. Germline CDR1 SQVTM, CDR2 ANQGSEA. Trimming took off 4 bases at V and 7 bases at J, with 19 bases between the two ends. For the CDR3, the DNA is TGCAGCGTTGCGGGGGGGGGCGCGATGGCTGAAAAACTGTTTTTT. It is translated as CSVAGGGAMAEKLFF. The variable domain in full, completed from reference TRBV29-1 and TRBJ1-4, reads SAVISQKPSRDICQRGTSLTIQCQVDSQVTMMFWYRQQPGQSLTLIATANQGSEATYESGFVIDKFPISRPNLTFSTLTVSNMSPEDSSIYLCSVAGGGAMAEKLFFGSGTQLSVL.

J is TRBJ1-1 and V is TRBV3-1 (or the pseudogene TRBV3-2); D is perhaps TRBD1 (6 bases). V gave up 0 bases and J gave up 9 bases, with 14 bases separating them. The CDR3 length is 14 residues. Germline CDR1 LGHDT, CDR2 YNNKEL (reference sequence). CDR3 region: CASSQDERQDKAFF. As DNA, the CDR3 is TGTGCCAGCAGCCAAGATGAGAGACAGGATAAAGCTTTCTTT.

The J gene is TRBJ2-7, the V gene TRBV6-2 or TRBV6-3, with TRBD2 matching over 9 bases. The CDR3 runs 15 residues. The V gene end was trimmed by 5 bases and the J gene end by 2 bases; junction bases not matched to a gene: 7. Germline V gives CDR1 MNHEY, CDR2 SVGEGT. Here the CDR3 reads CASSRGLAATYEQYF. The CDR3 coding sequence is TGTGCCAGCAGTAGGGGACTAGCCGCGACCTACGAGCAGTACTTC.

The chain links TRBV6-4 to TRBJ1-2; D ambiguous. CDR3 length: 10 residues. The germline V and J ends were trimmed by 7 bases and 5 bases, with 5 bases remaining between them. Germline CDR1 MRHNA, CDR2 SNTAGT. The CDR3 DNA sequence: TGTGCCAGCATGAGGTATGGCTACACCTTC. Translation: CASMRYGYTF.

The chain couples TRBV30 to TRBJ1-2; 10 positions match TRBD1. Per the germline V gene, CDR1 is GTSNPN and CDR2 is SVGIG (reference sequence). Trimming removed 5 bases from V and 1 base from J; junction bases left unmatched: 4. The CDR3 contains 14 residues. The CDR3 region is CAWVDRGRNYGYTF. CDR3 bases: TGTGCCTGGGTAGACAGGGGGCGTAACTATGGCTACACCTTC. Supplemented by reference TRBV30 and TRBJ1-2, the full variable domain reads SQTIHQWPATLVQPVGSPLSLECTVEGTSNPNLYWYRQAAGRGLQLLFYSVGIGQISSEVPQNLSASRPQDRQFILSSKKLLLSDSGFYLCAWVDRGRNYGYTFGSGTRLTVV.

A few counts support this clone. V gene TRBV6-4 combines with J gene TRBJ1-4, with 9 bases that match TRBD1. Germline values: CDR1 MRHNA, CDR2 SNTAGT. V was clipped by 6 bases and J by 6 bases; unmatched bases: 5. CDR3 size: 14 residues. CDR3 DNA: TGTGCCAGCAGGGACAGGGGATTAGATGAAAAACTGTTTTTT. The encoded protein is CASRDRGLDEKLFF.

In nucleotides, the CDR3 is TGTGCCAGCAGTTCCCCCGGGACAGGGGGAATGGTCTACGAGCAGTACTTC. It encodes CASSSPGTGGMVYEQYF. The chain couples TRBV28 to TRBJ2-7; 11 nucleotides agree with TRBD1. Germline CDR1 and CDR2: MDHEN and SYDVKM. V dropped 4 bases and J dropped 3; count of bases not matched to a gene: 11. This CDR3 comprises 17 residues.

The chain recombines TRBV5-8 with TRBJ2-1, with 9 bases matching TRBD2. Trimming at V came to 4 bases and at J to 9 bases, leaving 11 bases not matched to a gene. Germline loops: CDR1 SGHTS, CDR2 YDEGEE. The CDR3 runs to 15 residues. The CDR3 sequence is CASSPRTSARSEQFF. The CDR3 DNA follows: TGTGCCAGCAGCCCACGGACTAGCGCTAGGAGTGAGCAGTTCTTC.

The J gene is TRBJ1-4, the V gene TRBV5-1, with D perhaps TRBD1 (5 bases). CDR3 length equals 13 residues. Per the germline V gene, CDR1 is SGHRS and CDR2 is YFSETQ. V was cut by 6 bases and J by 8 bases, with 14 bases left in between. In DNA form, the CDR3 reads TGCGCCAGCATGCAGGGAAGTGGAGAAAAACTGTTTTTT. Protein: CASMQGSGEKLFF.

This rearrangement joins TRBV5-6 to TRBJ2-3, with 8 bases aligning to TRBD1. Trimming at V came to 2 bases and at J to 2 bases, leaving 7 bases not matched to a gene. Germline assignment: CDR1 SGHDT and CDR2 YYEEEE. CDR3 length: 16 residues. The CDR3 protein is CASSLILDRDTDTQYF. The CDR3 nucleotides are TGTGCCAGCAGCTTAATTCTGGACAGGGACACAGATACGCAGTATTTT.